The 13 T cell receptor beta chains reported below all come from one sample, sequenced in a study of T cells after yellow fever vaccination. In TCRdb, the 5' RACE reads were re-called with MiXCR into one record per CDR3 protein. The sample contains roughly 350,000 distinct CDR3 sequences, approximately 4% of which appear only once. Sequenced here: PBMCs, sampled 5 days after the yellow fever booster vaccination. Every receptor here comes from a young man who received the YFV17D yellow fever vaccine.

There are a few counts of this clonotype. The V call is TRBV9, the J call TRBJ2-1; D is unclear. From germline, CDR1 is SGDLS and CDR2 YYNGEE. This CDR3 comprises 12 residues. V was trimmed by 5 bases and J by 9 bases, leaving 12 bases between them. The CDR3 DNA reads as TGTGCCAGCAGTGGGCCTGGAACTGAGCAGTTCTTC. It encodes CASSGPGTEQFF.

This clonotype was observed a handful of times. The chain combines TRBV3-1 with TRBJ2-7; TRBD1 agrees at 9 bases. The CDR3 is made up of 14 amino acids. Trimming cost V 3 bases and J 2 bases; bases outside gene matches: 2. Germline CDR1 is LGHDT and CDR2 is YNNKEL (reference sequence). For the CDR3, the DNA is TGTGCCAGCAGCCACGGACAGGGGACCTACGAGCAGTACTTC. Protein product: CASSHGQGTYEQYF.

In its sample, this clonotype was seen a few times. The rearrangement joins TRBV2 to TRBJ2-1; no definite D call. Deletions cut 6 bases from V and 6 bases from J, with 9 bases between. Germline V gene data show CDR1 as SNHLY and CDR2 as FYNNEI. The CDR3 runs to 12 residues. In nucleotides, the CDR3 is TGTGCCAGCAGGGTAACTGTCAATGAGCAGTTCTTC. Protein product: CASRVTVNEQFF.

The chain recombines TRBV29-1 with TRBJ2-4, with D tentatively TRBD1 (6 bases). This CDR3 spans 12 amino acids. Looked up from germline, CDR1 is SQVTM and CDR2 is ANQGSEA. Trimming removed 6 bases from V and 5 bases from J, with 11 bases in between. The DNA of the CDR3 is TGCAGCGTCCACAGGGCCCAAAACATTCAGTACTTC. Translation gives CSVHRAQNIQYF.

There are many counts of this clonotype. This sequence joins TRBV5-6 and TRBJ1-1; a possible D gene is TRBD1 (5 bases). Germline CDR1 reads SGHDT; CDR2 reads YYEEEE. CDR3 length: 17 amino acids. With 2 bases removed from V and 3 bases from J, the gap between germline ends came to 20 bases. DNA of the CDR3: TGTGCCAGCAGCTTCATCTCTCAAGGGGCAAGCGACACTGAAGCTTTCTTT. This codes for CASSFISQGASDTEAFF.

This clonotype was seen repeatedly, ten times or more. The chain combines TRBV4-1 with TRBJ2-3; D perhaps matches TRBD2 (6 bases). CDR1 is MGHRA, CDR2 YSYEKL, per germline. This CDR3 is 15 amino acids long. V was trimmed by 4 bases and J by 1 base, leaving 12 bases between them. The CDR3 DNA reads TGCGCCAGCAGCCGGCAACCGGGAGGCACAGATACGCAGTATTTT. Protein sequence: CASSRQPGGTDTQYF.

Many counts were recorded for this clonotype. The chain joins TRBV7-2 to TRBJ2-3; D is unresolved. With 3 bases removed from V and 2 bases from J, the gap between germline ends came to 6 bases. CDR1 SGHTA and CDR2 FQGNSA come from the germline V gene. The CDR3 runs 13 residues. The DNA for the CDR3 is TGTGCCAGCAGCTTGGACCCCACAGATACGCAGTATTTT. Residues: CASSLDPTDTQYF.

This clonotype was seen a few times. The J gene is TRBJ1-1, the V gene TRBV6-6; the D is unclear. Looked up from germline, CDR1 is MNHNY and CDR2 is SVGAGI (reference sequence). Trimming shortened V by 2 bases and J by 3 bases, and 10 bases separated the two germline ends. The CDR3 spans 14 residues. The CDR3 is CASSYRSPDTEAFF. The CDR3 DNA sequence: TGTGCCAGCAGTTACAGGAGTCCGGACACTGAAGCTTTCTTT.

This clonotype turned up a few times. The gene calls are TRBV7-2 and TRBJ1-2; a weak D match, TRBD1 (6 bases). The CDR3 runs 12 residues. Germline V lookup: CDR1 SGHTA, CDR2 FQGNSA. V was shortened by 4 bases and J by 5 bases, with 8 bases between the two germline ends. This CDR3 is CASSSDRYGYTF. The CDR3 DNA sequence: TGTGCCAGCAGCTCGGACAGATATGGCTACACCTTC.

This clonotype was seen more than once but under ten times. The CDR3 nucleotides are TGCGCCAGCAGCCAAGGTCCGGTCTCCTACAATGAGCAGTTCTTC. Translating gives CASSQGPVSYNEQFF. V and J are TRBV4-1 and TRBJ2-1; D remains unclear. Germline lookup yields CDR1 MGHRA and CDR2 YSYEKL. V was shortened by 1 base and J by 0 bases, with 7 bases between the two germline ends. The CDR3 has 15 residues.

This clonotype was observed a few times. V and J are TRBV24-1 and TRBJ1-5; D remains ambiguous. V shed 5 bases and J shed 5 bases, with 9 bases lying between them. The germline gives CDR1 KGHDR, CDR2 SFDVKD. CDR3 length equals 13 residues. The CDR3 DNA sequence: TGTGCCACCAGTGGCCAAGCCCATCAGCCCCAGCATTTT. Its protein product is CATSGQAHQPQHF.

This clonotype came up many times. This chain joins TRBV5-1 and TRBJ1-4, with D maybe TRBD1 (6 bases). There are 15 residues in the CDR3. The V gene lost 0 bases and the J gene lost 8 bases, with 14 bases spanning the gap. CDR1 and CDR2 (germline): SGHRS, YFSETQ. The CDR3 sequence: CASSLDPGQGEKLFF. In DNA, the CDR3 is TGCGCCAGCAGCTTGGACCCGGGACAAGGAGAAAAACTGTTTTTT.

This clonotype came up a few times. This chain connects TRBV28 to TRBJ1-1, with a weak D call TRBD1 (5 bases). V was trimmed by 3 bases and J by 6 bases, leaving 17 bases between them. This CDR3 has 15 amino acids. The germline V gene has CDR1 MDHEN and CDR2 SYDVKM. The DNA for the CDR3 is TGTGCCAGCAGTTTTATTTCCGGGCAGGGATCTGAAGCTTTCTTT. Protein product: CASSFISGQGSEAFF.